This T cell receptor (beta chain) was retrieved from a study of T cell repertoires in cytomegalovirus infection (dated by TCRdb to between 2017 and 2020). The study in broad terms: Because public TCR beta signatures pointed to carriage of CMV infection together with the matching HLA type, the HLA type of each donor mattered for the analysis. General conclusions and limits of the study: In both this cohort and an independent roughly 350-donor cohort, the cumulative frequency of public TCR beta family members distinguished carriers of CMV infection plus the relevant HLA type. The ex vivo response was dominated by HLA-C-restricted CMV-specific TCR beta clonotypes, and the single most frequent clonotype in two of eight donors was supplied by these HLA-C-restricted clonotypes.

Sequenced using an Illumina HiSeq 1500. TCRdb cleaned the public reads at Q25 with fastp, built clones with MiXCR and kept in-frame beta chains. CDR3 protein duplicates are merged, each entry listing the most common genes and DNA. This sample is represented by roughly 500,000 distinct CDR3 sequences; about 10% of them were singletons. 10% of the sample rests with the top ten. This clonotype was detected many times. Its specific antigen is unknown. No base quality information exists; no much larger clone differs at one position. The trim is 4 bases for V and 7 bases for J, with a gap of 16 bases between the germline ends. For CDR1 and CDR2, the germline V gene lists SQVTM and ANQGSEA. The CDR3 measures 14 amino acids from cysteine to phenylalanine. Of the read, only the CDR3 DNA is kept; its 42 bases are in frame from base 1.

Recombination joined TRBV29-1 with TRBJ2-2; no D gene is confidently identified. This TCR was sampled from a human donor in good health (CMV status not recorded). Some clones in this sample may be carry-over from other donors' samples. Sequenced material: PBMCs. The sequenced DNA is TGCAGCGTTGCGTATAGAGCTTTCGTCGGGGAGCTGTTTTTT. Translated, this gives CSVAYRAFVGELFF.